This TCR beta chain is drawn from a study of technical replicates of blood from a handful of donors. TCRdb's copy holds only in-frame clones and misses some; the assay was immunoSEQ multiplex PCR. The table records almost 55,000 clones, about 93% of them present only once. The clonotype originates from a human donor in good health. Sequenced sample: T cells isolated from PBMCs.

CDR3 nucleotides: TGCGCCAGCGGCGGCACCTACGAGCAGTACTTC. It is translated as CASGGTYEQYF. The chain couples TRBV5-1 to TRBJ2-7; D unclear. The V gene's germline CDR1 is SGHRS and CDR2 YFSETQ. V was clipped by 7 bases and J by 2 bases, with 7 bases between them. This CDR3 has 11 amino acids. Looking up the rest from reference TRBV5-1 and TRBJ2-7 gives the full variable domain: KAGVTQTPRYLIKTRGQQVTLSCSPISGHRSVSWYQQTPGQGLQFLFEYFSETQRNKGNFPGRFSGRQFSNSRSEMNVSTLELGDSALYLCASGGTYEQYFGPGTRLTVT.